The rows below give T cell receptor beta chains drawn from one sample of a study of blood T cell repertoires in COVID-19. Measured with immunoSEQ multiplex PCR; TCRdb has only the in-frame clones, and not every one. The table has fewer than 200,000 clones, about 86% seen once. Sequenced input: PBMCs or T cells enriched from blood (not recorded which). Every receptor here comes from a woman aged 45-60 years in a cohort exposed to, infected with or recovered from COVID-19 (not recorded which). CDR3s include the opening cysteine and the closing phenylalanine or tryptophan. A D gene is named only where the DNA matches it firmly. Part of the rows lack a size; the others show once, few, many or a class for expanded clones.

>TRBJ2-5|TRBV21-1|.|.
CASSGRTSGRGAQETQYF
TGTGCCAGCAGCGGCCGGACTAGCGGGAGAGGGGCACAAGAGACCCAGTACTTC
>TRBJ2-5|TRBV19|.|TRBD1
CASSTPGTEQETQYF
TGTGCCAGTAGTACCCCTGGGACAGAACAAGAGACCCAGTACTTC
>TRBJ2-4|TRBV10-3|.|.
CAISEQGINIQYF
TGTGCCATCAGTGAACAGGGAATAAACATTCAGTACTTC
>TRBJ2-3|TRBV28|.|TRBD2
CASRESLAGSNTDTQYF
TGTGCCAGCAGGGAGAGCCTAGCGGGGAGTAACACAGATACGCAGTATTTT
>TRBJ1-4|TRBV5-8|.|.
CASSSPYNEKLFF
TGTGCCAGCAGCTCACCCTACAATGAAAAACTGTTTTTT
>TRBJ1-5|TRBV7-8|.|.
CASSLGGFNQPQHF
TGTGCCAGCAGCTTAGGAGGATTCAATCAGCCCCAGCATTTT
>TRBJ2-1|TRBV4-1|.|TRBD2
CASSQDRATLAGRNNEQFF
TGCGCCAGCAGCCAAGATCGGGCGACCTTAGCGGGTCGCAACAATGAGCAGTTCTTC
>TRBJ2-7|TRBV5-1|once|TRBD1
CASSPTGAYEQYF
TGCGCCAGCAGCCCAACAGGGGCCTACGAGCAGTACTTC
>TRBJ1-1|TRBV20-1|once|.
CSGSMNTEAFF
TGCAGTGGTTCTATGAACACTGAAGCTTTCTTT
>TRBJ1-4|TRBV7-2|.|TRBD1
CASRATGGSYEKLFF
TGTGCCAGCAGAGCTACAGGGGGCTCCTATGAAAAACTGTTTTTT
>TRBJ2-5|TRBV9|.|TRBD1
CASSVGTGRMGTQYF
TGTGCCAGCAGCGTAGGGACAGGGCGGATGGGGACCCAGTACTTC
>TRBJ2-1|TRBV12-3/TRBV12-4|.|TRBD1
CASTQGVYNEQFF
TGTGCCAGCACACAGGGGGTGTACAATGAGCAGTTCTTC
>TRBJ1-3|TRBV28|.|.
CASTQKSLGSGNTIYF
TGTGCCAGCACCCAAAAGAGTCTTGGCTCTGGAAACACCATATATTTT
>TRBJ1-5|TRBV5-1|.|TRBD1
CASSAGQGDQPQHF
TGCGCCAGCAGCGCCGGACAGGGCGATCAGCCCCAGCATTTT
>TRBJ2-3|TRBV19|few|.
CASSIDLGGRPDTQYF
TGTGCCAGTAGTATAGATCTAGGCGGGCGCCCAGATACGCAGTATTTT
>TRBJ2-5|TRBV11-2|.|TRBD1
CASSLTGGGLQETQYF
TGTGCCAGCAGCCTAACAGGGGGCGGGTTACAAGAGACCCAGTACTTC
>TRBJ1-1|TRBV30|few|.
CAGQTSGNTEAFF
TGTGCCGGACAAACAAGTGGGAACACTGAAGCTTTCTTT
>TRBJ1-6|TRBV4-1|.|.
CASSPYSNNSPLHF
TGCGCCAGCAGCCCATACAGTAATAATTCACCCCTCCACTTT
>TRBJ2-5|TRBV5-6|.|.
CASSLLAVLGETQYF
TGTGCCAGCAGCTTGCTAGCAGTGTTGGGGGAGACCCAGTACTTC
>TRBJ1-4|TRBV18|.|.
CASSLLPLNEKLFF
TGTGCCAGCTCACTCCTTCCCCTCAATGAAAAACTGTTTTTT
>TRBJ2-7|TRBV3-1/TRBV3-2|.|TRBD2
CASSLVGRGTFYEQYF
TGTGCCAGCAGCCTCGTCGGGCGGGGGACTTTCTACGAGCAGTACTTC
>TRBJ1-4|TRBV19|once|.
CASSGGEKLFF
TGTGCCAGTAGTGGAGGTGAAAAACTGTTTTTT
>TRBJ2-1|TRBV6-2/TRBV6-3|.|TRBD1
CASSRGPPGGEQFF
TGTGCCAGCAGCAGGGGGCCACCAGGAGGGGAGCAGTTCTTC
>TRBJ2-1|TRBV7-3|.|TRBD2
CASSFEAGVSVNEQFF
TGTGCCAGCAGCTTTGAGGCGGGAGTTTCAGTCAATGAGCAGTTCTTC
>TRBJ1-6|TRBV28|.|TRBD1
CASSFLQGENSPLHF
TGTGCCAGCAGTTTTTTGCAGGGGGAAAATTCACCCCTCCACTTT
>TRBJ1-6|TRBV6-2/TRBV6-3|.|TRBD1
CASSTTGLGGSPLHF
TGTGCCAGCAGTACGACAGGGCTTGGGGGGTCACCCCTCCACTTT
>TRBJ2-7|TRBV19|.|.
CATRGGNYEQYF
TGTGCCACTCGAGGTGGTAACTACGAGCAGTACTTC
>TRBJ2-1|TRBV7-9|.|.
CASSPEAASSYNEQFF
TGTGCCAGCAGCCCCGAGGCGGCTAGCTCCTACAATGAGCAGTTCTTC
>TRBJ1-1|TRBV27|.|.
CASSLGGGNTEAFF
TGTGCCAGCAGTTTGGGAGGGGGGAACACTGAAGCTTTCTTT
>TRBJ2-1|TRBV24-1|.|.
CATSENRDEQFF
TGTGCCACCAGTGAGAACAGGGACGAGCAGTTCTTC
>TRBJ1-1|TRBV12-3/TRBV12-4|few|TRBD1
CASSDGTVTEAFF
TGTGCCAGCAGCGACGGGACAGTCACTGAAGCTTTCTTT
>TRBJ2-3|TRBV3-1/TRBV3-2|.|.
CASSQGPTDTQYF
TGTGCCAGCAGCCAGGGGCCGACAGATACGCAGTATTTT
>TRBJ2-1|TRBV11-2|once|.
CASSLVGSRGSGNEQFF
TGTGCCAGCAGCTTAGTGGGCTCGCGGGGTTCGGGGAATGAGCAGTTCTTC
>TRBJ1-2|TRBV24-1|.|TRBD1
CATQKGTGGSANYGYTF
TGTGCCACCCAAAAAGGGACAGGGGGCTCGGCTAACTATGGCTACACCTTC
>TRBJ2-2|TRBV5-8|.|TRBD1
CASSTGTGWRPGELFF
TGTGCCAGCAGCACCGGGACAGGGTGGCGCCCCGGGGAGCTGTTTTTT
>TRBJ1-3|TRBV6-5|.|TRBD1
CASSRATGAGNTIYF
TGTGCCAGCAGTAGAGCGACAGGGGCTGGAAACACCATATATTTT
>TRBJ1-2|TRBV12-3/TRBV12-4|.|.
CASSFGEDYTF
TGTGCCAGCAGTTTTGGTGAGGACTACACCTTC
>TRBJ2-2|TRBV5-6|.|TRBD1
CASSSRGRTGELFF
TGTGCCAGCAGCTCCAGGGGGCGGACCGGGGAGCTGTTTTTT
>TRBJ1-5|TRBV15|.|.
CATSRDHNQPQHF
TGTGCCACCAGCAGAGATCACAATCAGCCCCAGCATTTT